Presented here are 22 T cell receptor beta chains from one specimen sequenced in a study of CD8 T cells in ankylosing spondylitis. Findings of the study overall: Characteristic of ankylosing spondylitis blood, it appeared, was a TCR beta motif comprising about 8 highly homologous variants.

These receptors have no identified antigens. TCRdb redid the calling of the 5' RACE reads with MiXCR, one entry per CDR3 protein. Of approximately 400,000 distinct CDR3 sequences in the sample, 17% were seen once. Sequencing used blood, either unsorted or a sorted T cell fraction (not recorded which). The receptors here all came from a male donor with ankylosing spondylitis.

In its sample, this clonotype was seen a few times. For the CDR3, the DNA is TGCGCCAGCAGCCACCCCCACGAGACCCAGTACTTC. Its protein product is CASSHPHETQYF. This chain joins TRBV4-1 and TRBJ2-5; D gene ambiguous. Germline CDR1 reads MGHRA; CDR2 reads YSYEKL. The CDR3 contains 12 residues. Trimming took 3 bases from V and 5 from J, leaving 7 bases between them.

The chain employs TRBV10-3 and TRBJ2-6, with TRBD1 matching over 10 bases. The CDR3 totals 17 residues. The trim removed 3 bases at V and 0 bases at J, leaving 2 bases unmatched. CDR1 and CDR2 (germline): ENHRY, SYGVKD. The CDR3 sequence is CAISDRDRGSGANVLTF. The DNA for the CDR3 is TGTGCCATCAGTGACCGGGACAGGGGCTCTGGGGCCAACGTCCTGACTTTC.

The V call is TRBV20-1, the J call TRBJ1-2; 8 bases agree with TRBD1. Germline CDR1 and CDR2: DFQATT and SNEGSKA (reference sequence). The CDR3 length is 12 residues. Germline trimming cut 3 bases from V and 5 bases from J; bases unmatched to any gene: 2. CDR3 DNA sequence: TGCAGTGCTAGGTACAGGGGGTATGGCTACACCTTC. Protein product: CSARYRGYGYTF.

This clonotype was observed a few times. The chain couples TRBV27 to TRBJ2-7; TRBD1 agrees at 9 bases. The CDR3 contains 16 residues. With 1 base clipped from V and 4 bases from J, the junction kept 8 bases outside the gene matches. The germline CDR1 and CDR2 sequences are MNHEY and SMNVEV (reference sequence). For the CDR3, the DNA is TGTGCCAGCAGTTTATACCGGGACAGGGTACTATACGAGCAGTACTTC. It specifies CASSLYRDRVLYEQYF.

The table lists this clonotype with many counts. The genes are TRBV6-5 and TRBJ1-2; D perhaps matches TRBD1 (6 bases). This CDR3 is built from 15 residues. With 3 bases removed from V and 0 bases from J, the gap between germline ends came to 11 bases. Germline lookup yields CDR1 MNHEY and CDR2 SVGAGI. CDR3 sequence reads: CASSYLTGPNYGYTF. The CDR3 coding sequence is TGTGCCAGCAGTTATTTGACAGGTCCTAACTATGGCTACACCTTC.

This clonotype has a handful of counts. V usage is TRBV20-1 and J usage is TRBJ1-1; TRBD1 aligns across 12 bases. V dropped 6 bases and J dropped 10; count of bases not matched to a gene: 9. The CDR3 sequence is 13 residues long. Per the germline V gene, CDR1 is DFQATT and CDR2 is SNEGSKA (reference sequence). CDR3 DNA: TGCAGTGCCCTGGGACAGGGGGCTTCGGGAGCTTTCTTT. Translating it yields CSALGQGASGAFF.

V usage is TRBV7-9 and J usage is TRBJ2-2, with 8 positions matching TRBD1. V was pared by 5 bases and J by 1 base, with 9 bases of the junction left unmatched. CDR3 length: 17 residues. Germline loops: CDR1 SEHNR, CDR2 FQNEAQ (reference sequence). DNA for the CDR3: TGTGCCAGCAGCCTCGGCCTTGGACAGGGGAACACCGGGGAGCTGTTTTTT. Its protein is CASSLGLGQGNTGELFF.

A few counts support this clonotype. V and J are TRBV2 and TRBJ2-1, with D possibly matching TRBD2 (6 bases). CDR3 length equals 14 residues. Germline CDR1 is SNHLY and CDR2 is FYNNEI. Between the trimmed V and J ends, which lost 3 bases and 4 bases, there was a span of 10 bases. CDR3 region: CASSDRGGYNEQFF. CDR3 nucleotide sequence: TGTGCCAGCAGTGACCGTGGGGGGTACAATGAGCAGTTCTTC.

The table lists this clonotype with a few counts. The chain joins TRBV6-5 to TRBJ2-5; 11 bases align to TRBD2. CDR1 is MNHEY, CDR2 SVGAGI, per germline. Germline trimming cut 0 bases from V and 2 bases from J; bases unmatched to any gene: 8. CDR3 length: 18 residues. The CDR3 DNA follows: TGTGCCAGCAGTTACTCGGTGTTAGCGGGAGGGGTGCAAGAGACCCAGTACTTC. Its translation: CASSYSVLAGGVQETQYF.

This clonotype was counted ten times or more. This chain connects TRBV5-1 to TRBJ1-3; TRBD1 aligns across 9 bases. The CDR3 runs 16 residues. Per the germline V gene, CDR1 is SGHRS and CDR2 is YFSETQ. V lost 0 bases and J lost 2; bases outside the gene matches: 3. Written as DNA, the CDR3 is TGCGCCAGCAGCTTGGATCGGGACAGGGCTGGAAACACCATATATTTT. Protein sequence: CASSLDRDRAGNTIYF. Combining the CDR3 with reference TRBV5-1 and TRBJ1-3 gives the whole variable domain KAGVTQTPRYLIKTRGQQVTLSCSPISGHRSVSWYQQTPGQGLQFLFEYFSETQRNKGNFPGRFSGRQFSNSRSEMNVSTLELGDSALYLCASSLDRDRAGNTIYFGEGSWLTVV.

This clonotype came up once. V and J are TRBV6-5 and TRBJ2-2; perhaps TRBD2 as D (7 bases). Germline V gene lookup returns CDR1 MNHEY and CDR2 SVGAGI. This CDR3 has 18 amino acids. V lost 0 bases and J lost 4, with 18 bases in between. The CDR3 nucleotides are TGTGCCAGCAGTTACTCGGGGGTAGGGGGGGGGAGCACCGGGGAGCTGTTTTTT. Its protein is CASSYSGVGGGSTGELFF.

This rearrangement joins TRBV5-1 to TRBJ2-7; D gene uncertain. V lost 2 bases and J 6 bases, leaving 9 bases between the germline ends. The CDR3 length is 12 residues. In germline, CDR1 is SGHRS, CDR2 YFSETQ. CDR3 DNA: TGCGCCAGCAGCTTATCGAGCCGCGAGCAGTACTTC. Translation: CASSLSSREQYF.

This chain joins TRBV7-2 and TRBJ2-7, with 7 nucleotides matching TRBD1. Germline assignment: CDR1 SGHTA and CDR2 FQGNSA. Losses at the gene ends were 4 bases for V and 2 bases for J; bases not matched to a gene: 5. The CDR3 is 14 amino acids. The CDR3 sequence: CASSSKGATYEQYF. CDR3 in DNA: TGTGCCAGCAGCTCGAAGGGGGCAACCTACGAGCAGTACTTC.

Here the CDR3 reads CASSPPGPPNEQFF. In DNA, the CDR3 is TGTGCCAGCTCACCACCGGGTCCGCCCAATGAGCAGTTCTTC. The J gene is TRBJ2-1, the V gene TRBV18; unclear D gene. Germline loops: CDR1 KGHSH, CDR2 LQKENI. This CDR3 comprises 14 residues. V lost 0 bases, J lost 6 bases, and 9 bases lay in between.

The chain has TRBV29-1 and TRBJ1-5, with TRBD1 as a possible D gene (5 bases). Germline V gene sequence: CDR1 SQVTM, CDR2 ANQGSEA. The germline V and J ends were trimmed by 4 bases and 5 bases, with 9 bases remaining between them. This CDR3 has 12 amino acids. CDR3 region: CSVGGSDQPQHF. Here the CDR3 DNA reads TGCAGCGTTGGGGGGAGCGATCAGCCCCAGCATTTT.

This chain links TRBV6-1 with TRBJ2-3, with 7 nucleotides matching TRBD2. This CDR3 has 16 residues. Germline CDR1 and CDR2: MNHNS and SASEGT. V trimming: 6 bases; J trimming: 1 base; junction bases outside the gene matches: 10. CDR3 in DNA: TGTGCCAGCAGCCCGGGGAGGGCTCTGGGCACAGATACGCAGTATTTT. This encodes CASSPGRALGTDTQYF.

The DNA for the CDR3 is TGTGCCAGCCTCGGCAGTCCTAATGAAAAACTGTTTTTT. This gives the protein CASLGSPNEKLFF. V is TRBV28 and J is TRBJ1-4; unclear D gene. V was shortened by 8 bases and J by 3 bases, with 10 bases between the two germline ends. This CDR3 contains 13 residues. Germline V gene sequence: CDR1 MDHEN, CDR2 SYDVKM.

This clonotype was seen only a few times. J is TRBJ2-7 and V is TRBV5-1; 10 bases align to TRBD1. CDR3 length: 14 amino acids. Germline CDR1 and CDR2: SGHRS and YFSETQ. Germline trimming cut 3 bases from V and 6 bases from J; bases unmatched to any gene: 6. CDR3 coding DNA: TGCGCCAGCAGCTACCGACAGGGGGCTGGCGAGCAGTACTTC. Protein sequence: CASSYRQGAGEQYF.

J is TRBJ2-7 and V is TRBV24-1; D call uncertain. Per germline, CDR1 KGHDR and CDR2 SFDVKD. Trimming shortened V by 4 bases and J by 2 bases, and 20 bases separated the two germline ends. The CDR3 is 17 amino acids. This chain's CDR3 is CATSDGPGRSSTYEQYF. The CDR3 nucleotides are TGTGCCACCAGTGACGGCCCAGGTCGGTCCTCTACCTACGAGCAGTACTTC.

This clonotype occurred a few times. The V and J genes are TRBV6-5 and TRBJ1-4, with D perhaps matching TRBD1 (5 bases). The germline V gene encodes CDR1 MNHEY and CDR2 SVGAGI. CDR3 length: 15 amino acids. Trimming pared 2 bases from V and 8 bases from J, leaving 15 bases between. This chain's CDR3 is CASSYVAGLGEKLFF. DNA of the CDR3: TGTGCCAGCAGTTACGTGGCAGGGCTCGGGGAAAAACTGTTTTTT.

The V gene is TRBV18, the J gene TRBJ1-2; D gene unclear. This CDR3 has 14 residues. Trimming removed 3 bases from V and 3 bases from J, with 11 bases in between. Looked up from germline, CDR1 is KGHSH and CDR2 is LQKENI. The CDR3 coding sequence is TGTGCCAGCTCACCGAGCGGCGAGTACTATGGCTACACCTTC. This encodes CASSPSGEYYGYTF.

The CDR3 sequence is CASSPRGDQETQYF. DNA for the CDR3: TGTGCCAGCTCACCTCGGGGAGACCAAGAGACCCAGTACTTC. This sequence joins TRBV18 and TRBJ2-5; tentatively, D is TRBD2 (5 bases). Germline V lookup: CDR1 KGHSH, CDR2 LQKENI. V was cut by 3 bases and J by 0 bases, with 8 bases left in between. This CDR3 has 14 amino acids.